The 15 T cell receptor beta chains listed next were all sequenced from one sample in a study of CD8 T cells in ankylosing spondylitis. MiXCR was run by TCRdb on the 5' RACE reads, yielding one entry per CDR3 protein. The data contain about 130,000 distinct CDR3 sequences, about 7% of them singletons. Input material: blood, either unsorted or a sorted T cell fraction (not recorded which). These receptors came from a female donor with ankylosing spondylitis or in good health (not recorded which).

This clonotype was detected many times. The V gene is TRBV5-6, the J gene TRBJ1-4, with a tentative D call TRBD1 (5 bases). Germline CDR1 reads SGHDT; CDR2 reads YYEEEE. This CDR3 has 15 amino acids. Deletions cut 2 bases from V and 0 bases from J, with 8 bases between. The DNA for the CDR3 is TGTGCCAGCAGCTTAGCAGGGCCAACTAATGAAAAACTGTTTTTT. Translation gives CASSLAGPTNEKLFF.

This clonotype has a count of ten or more. V is TRBV20-1 and J is TRBJ2-7; no clear D. The CDR3 is 14 amino acids. V lost 3 bases and J lost 2, with 14 bases in between. Germline-derived CDR1 and CDR2 are DFQATT and SNEGSKA (reference sequence). As DNA, the CDR3 is TGCAGTGCTAGTGAGGCGTATAGTACCTACGAGCAGTACTTC. It is translated as CSASEAYSTYEQYF.

This clonotype was picked up many times. V and J are TRBV6-1 and TRBJ1-5, with 12 bases aligning to TRBD1. Germline assignment: CDR1 MNHNS and CDR2 SASEGT. This CDR3 contains 15 residues. The V segment lost 8 bases and the J segment 6 bases; nucleotides outside the gene matches: 8. The chain's CDR3 is CASASGTGGPQPQHF. The CDR3 DNA reads as TGTGCCAGCGCTTCCGGGACAGGGGGCCCTCAGCCCCAGCATTTT.

This clonotype was found many times. V gene TRBV30 combines with J gene TRBJ1-2; D may be TRBD1 (5 bases). Between the trimmed V and J ends, which lost 3 bases and 3 bases, there was a span of 11 bases. The CDR3 is 13 amino acids. Germline V lookup: CDR1 GTSNPN, CDR2 SVGIG (reference sequence). CDR3 coding DNA: TGTGCCTGGAGGCCAAAAGGGGACTATGGCTACACCTTC. It translates to CAWRPKGDYGYTF. Complete variable domain (other parts from reference TRBV30 and TRBJ1-2): SQTIHQWPATLVQPVGSPLSLECTVEGTSNPNLYWYRQAAGRGLQLLFYSVGIGQISSEVPQNLSASRPQDRQFILSSKKLLLSDSGFYLCAWRPKGDYGYTFGSGTRLTVV.

Ten or more counts support this clonotype. This rearrangement joins TRBV5-6 to TRBJ1-5; D is uncertain. Germline assignment: CDR1 SGHDT and CDR2 YYEEEE. The CDR3 totals 14 residues. Trimming pared 3 bases from V and 1 base from J, leaving 8 bases between. The CDR3 region is CASSSTWSNQPQHF. The CDR3 nucleotides read TGTGCCAGCAGCTCCACATGGAGCAATCAGCCCCAGCATTTT.

The chain uses TRBV2 and TRBJ1-4; D is ambiguous. The V gene's germline CDR1 is SNHLY and CDR2 FYNNEI. V was pared by 2 bases and J by 0 bases, with 10 bases between. This CDR3 contains 16 residues. As DNA, the CDR3 is TGTGCCAGCAGTGAAACTAAAGTAGCAACTAATGAAAAACTGTTTTTT. Amino acid sequence: CASSETKVATNEKLFF.

In its sample, this clonotype was seen many times. This sequence joins TRBV5-1 and TRBJ2-3; no reliable D call. V was shortened by 9 bases and J by 0 bases, with 11 bases between the two germline ends. The CDR3 totals 13 residues. Germline V CDR1 and CDR2: SGHRS, YFSETQ. DNA of the CDR3: TGCGCCACCGCGGCAGCCAGCACAGATACGCAGTATTTT. It yields the protein CATAAASTDTQYF.

The chain combines TRBV30 with TRBJ2-5, with D uncertain. Germline values: CDR1 GTSNPN, CDR2 SVGIG (reference sequence). V shed 4 bases and J shed 1 base, with 10 bases lying between them. The CDR3 loop spans 13 amino acids. The CDR3 coding sequence is TGTGCCTGGAACAACGGGCCCCAAGAGACCCAGTACTTC. Translating it yields CAWNNGPQETQYF.

This clonotype was counted ten times or more. CDR3 sequence: CASSLGDRATYEQYF. The CDR3 DNA sequence: TGCGCCAGCAGCTTGGGGGACAGGGCAACATACGAGCAGTACTTC. V and J are TRBV5-1 and TRBJ2-7, with TRBD1 matching 9 bases. The CDR3 has 15 residues. V lost 0 bases and J lost 4; bases outside the gene matches: 5. The germline gives CDR1 SGHRS, CDR2 YFSETQ.

This clonotype was counted at least ten times. This chain uses TRBV5-1 with TRBJ2-3; possibly TRBD1 for D (6 bases). CDR1 and CDR2 from the germline V gene are SGHRS and YFSETQ. This CDR3 region has 14 residues. Deletions cut 3 bases from V and 2 bases from J, with 10 bases between. The CDR3 loop is CASSSGTYTDTQYF. Here the CDR3 DNA reads TGCGCCAGCAGCTCCGGGACATACACAGATACGCAGTATTTT.

This clonotype was picked up a small number of times. J is TRBJ2-5 and V is TRBV30; TRBD1 matches at 7 bases. Germline loops: CDR1 GTSNPN, CDR2 SVGIG (reference sequence). With V trimmed by 2 bases and J by 4 bases, 4 bases remained unmatched. CDR3 size: 13 residues. CDR3 in DNA: TGTGCCTGGAGTCTAACAGGGGTAGAGACCCAGTACTTC. Its translation: CAWSLTGVETQYF. Full variable domain (missing parts from reference TRBV30 and TRBJ2-5): SQTIHQWPATLVQPVGSPLSLECTVEGTSNPNLYWYRQAAGRGLQLLFYSVGIGQISSEVPQNLSASRPQDRQFILSSKKLLLSDSGFYLCAWSLTGVETQYFGPGTRLLVL.

This clonotype was seen repeatedly, ten times or more. The chain couples TRBV28 to TRBJ2-3; no clear D. The V gene's germline CDR1 is MDHEN and CDR2 SYDVKM. The V and J ends lost 7 bases and 0 bases respectively, with 8 bases between them. The CDR3 is 13 amino acids. CDR3 nucleotides: TGTGCCAGCACCCCCTCAAGCACAGATACGCAGTATTTT. It encodes CASTPSSTDTQYF.

This clonotype has ten or more counts. This rearrangement joins TRBV7-3 to TRBJ2-1; D gene unclear. CDR1 SGHTA and CDR2 FQGTGA come from the germline V gene. Trimming stripped 2 bases from V and 8 bases from J, with 16 bases between. The CDR3 covers 15 residues. This chain's CDR3 is CASSLQPMARYEQFF. CDR3 bases: TGTGCCAGCAGCTTACAACCCATGGCCAGGTATGAGCAGTTCTTC.

This clonotype was seen repeatedly, ten times or more. Its ends do not fully match the called genes, so a read error is possible. V gene TRBV14 combines with J gene TRBJ2-1; D remains ambiguous. The CDR3 is 13 residues long. CDR1 and CDR2 (germline): SGHDN, FVKESK. CDR3 in DNA: TGTGCCAGCAGCCAAGACGCCTACGATGAGCAGTTCTTC. Translation: CASSQDAYDEQFF.

At least ten counts were recorded for this clonotype. This CDR3 is CASSLAGGPDEQFF. The CDR3 DNA sequence: TGCGCCAGCAGCTTAGCGGGGGGCCCAGATGAGCAGTTCTTC. The V gene is TRBV5-1, the J gene TRBJ2-1, with 9 bases fitting TRBD2. The junction had 5 bases not matched to a gene; V was cut back by 2 bases and J by 8 bases. Germline V lookup: CDR1 SGHRS, CDR2 YFSETQ. The CDR3 runs 14 residues.